This is a list of T cell receptor beta chains from one sample in a study of glioma-infiltrating T cells. Using its own MiXCR run on the multiplex PCR reads, TCRdb lists one record per CDR3 protein. The table shows 110,000 or so distinct CDR3 sequences, with around 25% occurring only once. The specimen was glioma tissue, nonneoplastic brain tissue, or PBMCs (not recorded which). The receptors were gathered from a human donor with low-grade glioma or glioblastoma, undergoing nonglioma brain surgery, or in good health (not recorded which). The CDR3 runs from the conserved cysteine through the conserved F or W. Each record gives: V gene, J gene, CDR3 length, CDR3 protein.

v_gene: TRBV11-2; j_gene: TRBJ1-1; len: 13; CDR3aa: CASSFQGTTEAFF
v_gene: TRBV25-1; j_gene: TRBJ2-3; len: 14; CDR3aa: CASSRPQTGGTQYF
v_gene: TRBV7-2; j_gene: TRBJ2-5; len: 16; CDR3aa: CASSAWTGRYQETQYF
v_gene: TRBV19; j_gene: TRBJ1-1; len: 15; CDR3aa: CASSVTGGSNTEAFF
v_gene: TRBV4-1; j_gene: TRBJ2-1; len: 14; CDR3aa: CASSQVSPAQEQFF
v_gene: TRBV27; j_gene: TRBJ1-2; len: 13; CDR3aa: CASRRGVLGGYTF
v_gene: TRBV20-1; j_gene: TRBJ1-1; len: 16; CDR3aa: CSAISGTGSLNTEAFF
v_gene: TRBV20-1; j_gene: TRBJ1-5; len: 14; CDR3aa: CSARSGGVGQPQHF
v_gene: TRBV19; j_gene: TRBJ1-2; len: 14; CDR3aa: CASSPRGGPAGYTF
v_gene: TRBV20-1; j_gene: TRBJ1-1; len: 14; CDR3aa: CSAGPQRMNTEAFF
v_gene: TRBV4-2; j_gene: TRBJ2-1; len: 15; CDR3aa: CASSQGRGSGNEQFF
v_gene: TRBV6-2/TRBV6-3; j_gene: TRBJ1-2; len: 14; CDR3aa: CAISYSQELYGYTF
v_gene: TRBV7-8; j_gene: TRBJ1-3; len: 14; CDR3aa: CASSFRNTGNTIYF
v_gene: TRBV7-9; j_gene: TRBJ2-3; len: 14; CDR3aa: CASSLRQGFDTQYF
v_gene: TRBV7-9; j_gene: TRBJ2-3; len: 11; CDR3aa: CASSLADTQYF
v_gene: TRBV3-1; j_gene: TRBJ2-5; len: 20; CDR3aa: CASSKSPGTSGTTYQETQYF
v_gene: TRBV5-1; j_gene: TRBJ1-1; len: 14; CDR3aa: CASSLEDNVPEAFF
v_gene: TRBV3-1; j_gene: TRBJ1-6; len: 17; CDR3aa: CASSSLGTINDNSLLHF
v_gene: TRBV19; j_gene: TRBJ2-3; len: 15; CDR3aa: CASSMPAGHTDTQYF
v_gene: TRBV20-1; j_gene: TRBJ2-1; len: 14; CDR3aa: CSAVRGASYNEQFF
v_gene: TRBV29-1; j_gene: TRBJ2-7; len: 13; CDR3aa: CSVSRDRVYEQYF
v_gene: TRBV20-1; j_gene: TRBJ1-6; len: 15; CDR3aa: CSAKTLGQGNSPLHF
v_gene: TRBV28; j_gene: TRBJ1-1; len: 17; CDR3aa: CASSLTANVRGRTEAFF
v_gene: TRBV6-2/TRBV6-3; j_gene: TRBJ2-7; len: 15; CDR3aa: CASRTTSGSSYEQYF
v_gene: TRBV19; j_gene: TRBJ1-6; len: 14; CDR3aa: CASSITGEESPLHF
v_gene: TRBV6-2/TRBV6-3; j_gene: TRBJ2-5; len: 15; CDR3aa: CASSSASGFKETQYF
v_gene: TRBV20-1; j_gene: TRBJ1-5; len: 13; CDR3aa: CSASYRPNQPQHF
v_gene: TRBV7-9; j_gene: TRBJ2-1; len: 19; CDR3aa: CASSGRQPPSGLSYNEQFF
v_gene: TRBV6-5; j_gene: TRBJ2-1; len: 11; CDR3aa: CASSYTYEQFF
v_gene: TRBV5-1; j_gene: TRBJ2-7; len: 14; CDR3aa: CASSPTGPHYEQYF
v_gene: TRBV10-3; j_gene: TRBJ1-1; len: 15; CDR3aa: CAISEKGPMNTEAFF
v_gene: TRBV20-1; j_gene: TRBJ1-1; len: 13; CDR3aa: CSARGRGNPEAFF
v_gene: TRBV2; j_gene: TRBJ1-1; len: 11; CDR3aa: CATQGNTEAFF
v_gene: TRBV7-2; j_gene: TRBJ2-7; len: 14; CDR3aa: CASSLLGSGYEQYF
v_gene: TRBV20-1; j_gene: TRBJ2-3; len: 12; CDR3aa: CSARSASATQYF
v_gene: TRBV29-1; j_gene: TRBJ1-1; len: 11; CDR3aa: CSAEDSAEAFF
v_gene: TRBV7-2; j_gene: TRBJ1-3; len: 15; CDR3aa: CASSLGIHSGNTIYF
v_gene: TRBV6-6; j_gene: TRBJ1-1; len: 14; CDR3aa: CASSYSGGRTEAFF
v_gene: TRBV7-9; j_gene: TRBJ2-5; len: 13; CDR3aa: CASSLAQDREWYF
v_gene: TRBV29-1; j_gene: TRBJ2-3; len: 15; CDR3aa: CSVAGTPVSTDTQYF
v_gene: TRBV10-3; j_gene: TRBJ1-2; len: 14; CDR3aa: CAISDPGTRYGYTF
v_gene: TRBV7-2; j_gene: TRBJ1-1; len: 14; CDR3aa: CASSSTGMGTEAFF
v_gene: TRBV12-3/TRBV12-4; j_gene: TRBJ1-1; len: 11; CDR3aa: CASLDSREVFF
v_gene: TRBV19; j_gene: TRBJ1-1; len: 13; CDR3aa: CASSDRGITEAFF
v_gene: TRBV20-1; j_gene: TRBJ2-7; len: 13; CDR3aa: CSATGTSAYEQYF
v_gene: TRBV28; j_gene: TRBJ1-2; len: 14; CDR3aa: CATGRGTGLAGYTF
v_gene: TRBV15; j_gene: TRBJ1-1; len: 15; CDR3aa: CATSRPQGSNTEAFF
v_gene: TRBV29-1; j_gene: TRBJ2-3; len: 15; CDR3aa: CSVGLSGGWTDTQYF
v_gene: TRBV28; j_gene: TRBJ1-6; len: 12; CDR3aa: CASSPPGGPLHF
v_gene: TRBV5-1; j_gene: TRBJ1-1; len: 18; CDR3aa: CASSFTAGASRVNTEAFF
v_gene: TRBV2; j_gene: TRBJ2-3; len: 14; CDR3aa: CASNKQGATDTQYF